This TCR beta chain was sequenced during a study of cytomegalovirus exposure and HLA in healthy donors. Researchers ran the PCR with 60 Vbeta and 13 Jbeta primers. Using immunoSEQ multiplex PCR, the repertoire was profiled, and TCRdb retains in-frame clones only, with some absent. This table has roughly 80,000 clones, around 67% appearing once. The count of this clone is one. Germline V gives CDR1 SGHRS, CDR2 YFSETQ. V lost 5 bases, J lost 3 bases, and 5 bases stayed unmatched. There are 14 residues in the CDR3. The origin of this receptor is a woman in her forties or fifties in good health and CMV-seropositive. Sequencing input: PBMCs. The chain employs TRBV5-1 and TRBJ2-7; 10 bases agree with TRBD1. The CDR3 sequence: CASRPGTGDYEQYF. As DNA, the CDR3 is TGCGCCAGCAGACCTGGGACAGGGGACTACGAGCAGTACTTC.